The 29 T cell receptor beta chains listed next were all sequenced from one sample in a study of cytomegalovirus exposure and HLA in healthy donors. Vbeta (60) and Jbeta (13) primers were used in the PCR. TCRdb's table, derived via immunoSEQ multiplex PCR, lists solely in-frame clones and lacks some. The ten most abundant clones cover under 2.5% of a sample with around 150,000 clones. Input material: PBMCs. The origin of the receptors is a young man in good health and CMV-seronegative.

The rearrangement joins TRBV5-6 to TRBJ1-6; tentative D call: TRBD1 (5 bases). V lost 2 bases, J lost 7 bases, and 16 bases lay in between. Germline values: CDR1 SGHDT, CDR2 YYEEEE. This CDR3 region has 16 residues. The CDR3 region is CASSFAGVTLNSPLHF. The CDR3 nucleotides are TGTGCCAGCAGCTTTGCGGGGGTCACTTTAAATTCACCCCTCCACTTT.

The chain has TRBV15 and TRBJ1-5, with D perhaps TRBD1 (5 bases). Germline CDR1 and CDR2: LNHNV and YYDKDF (reference sequence). V dropped 4 bases and J dropped 3 bases, with 19 bases sitting between them. This CDR3 contains 17 residues. The CDR3 coding sequence is TGTGCCACCAGCACTCCGGGGGACGGCCTCGTCAATCAGCCCCAGCATTTT. Encoded protein: CATSTPGDGLVNQPQHF. Using reference TRBV15 and TRBJ1-5 for the parts outside the CDR3, the full variable domain is DAMVIQNPRYQVTQFGKPVTLSCSQTLNHNVMYWYQQKSSQAPKLLFHYYDKDFNNEADTPDNFQSRRPNTSFCFLDIRSPGLGDTAMYLCATSTPGDGLVNQPQHFGDGTRLSIL.

V is TRBV6-5 and J is TRBJ2-7; D uncertain. The CDR3 extends over 13 amino acids. Per germline, CDR1 MNHEY and CDR2 SVGAGI. The V end was cut by 2 bases, the J end by 2 bases, with 7 bases between. The CDR3 region has the DNA TGTGCCAGCAGTTACCGGGTCACCTACGAGCAGTACTTC. Amino acids: CASSYRVTYEQYF.

Remarks on this clone: Other DNA sequences in this sample translate to the same CDR3. J is TRBJ1-1 and V is TRBV27, with D unclear. The germline V gene encodes CDR1 MNHEY and CDR2 SMNVEV (reference sequence). The V gene lost 0 bases and the J gene lost 1 base, with 6 bases spanning the gap. The CDR3 sequence is 14 residues long. The CDR3: CASSLSPGNTEAFF. The CDR3 DNA is TGTGCCAGCAGTTTATCCCCAGGGAACACTGAAGCTTTCTTT.

The chain recombines TRBV5-4 with TRBJ1-2; D gene ambiguous. This CDR3 spans 14 amino acids. The germline CDR1 and CDR2 sequences are SGHNT and YYREEE (reference sequence). Trimming pared 4 bases from V and 1 base from J, leaving 11 bases between. CDR3 DNA: TGTGCCAGCAGCCCCCCTACGGTTAACTATGGCTACACCTTC. Translating it yields CASSPPTVNYGYTF.

The chain employs TRBV28 and TRBJ2-7; D unclear. CDR1 is MDHEN and CDR2 is SYDVKM in the germline V gene. The length of the CDR3 is 15 residues. Deletions cut 5 bases from V and 2 bases from J, with 16 bases between. CDR3 region: CASSARRATTYEQYF. CDR3 coding DNA: TGTGCCAGCAGTGCACGGAGAGCCACAACCTACGAGCAGTACTTC.

The rearrangement joins TRBV7-2 to TRBJ2-1, with TRBD2 identical over 10 bases. J lost 5 bases, V lost 2 bases, and 6 bases had no gene match. The CDR3 spans 16 residues. CDR1 is SGHTA and CDR2 is FQGNSA in the germline V gene. DNA for the CDR3: TGTGCCAGCAGCTTAACTCCGGGACTAGCGAACAATGAGCAGTTCTTC. It specifies CASSLTPGLANNEQFF.

The V call is TRBV7-8, the J call TRBJ1-4; 10 positions match TRBD1. V was pared by 5 bases and J by 7 bases, with 4 bases of the junction left unmatched. The CDR3 contains 14 residues. CDR1 SGHVS and CDR2 FQNEAQ come from the germline V gene. The CDR3 sequence is CASSARDRGEKLFF. The DNA for the CDR3 is TGTGCCAGCAGCGCGAGGGACAGGGGTGAAAAACTGTTTTTT.

The rearrangement uses TRBV4-2 and TRBJ1-1; weak D call: TRBD1 (6 bases). The CDR3 consists of 15 residues. V was pared by 4 bases and J by 1 base, with 13 bases between. The germline V gene encodes CDR1 LGHNA and CDR2 YNFKEQ. The CDR3 DNA reads TGTGCCAGCAGCCTAAGTAAGACAGGGAACACTGAAGCTTTCTTT. Amino acid sequence: CASSLSKTGNTEAFF.

The chain employs TRBV19 and TRBJ1-2, with TRBD1 as a possible D gene (5 bases). V was shortened by 6 bases and J by 1 base, with 12 bases between the two germline ends. The CDR3 has 14 amino acids. Germline lookup yields CDR1 LNHDA and CDR2 SQIVND (reference sequence). CDR3 sequence reads: CASSPLTVNYGYTF. In DNA form, the CDR3 reads TGTGCCAGTAGCCCCCTGACAGTTAACTATGGCTACACCTTC.

The rearrangement links TRBV28 to TRBJ2-5, with a weak D call TRBD1 (5 bases). Trimming took 5 bases from V and 4 from J, leaving 14 bases between them. This CDR3 spans 14 amino acids. CDR1 is MDHEN and CDR2 is SYDVKM in the germline V gene. The CDR3 nucleotides read TGTGCCAGCAGTCTCACCCCAGGGCGAGAGACCCAGTACTTC. Translating gives CASSLTPGRETQYF. The full variable domain, completed using reference TRBV28 and TRBJ2-5, is DVKVTQSSRYLVKRTGEKVFLECVQDMDHENMFWYRQDPGLGLRLIYFSYDVKMKEKGDIPEGYSVSREKKERFSLILESASTNQTSMYLCASSLTPGRETQYFGPGTRLLVL.

V and J are TRBV28 and TRBJ2-7, with 8 bases lining up with TRBD1. Germline assignment: CDR1 MDHEN and CDR2 SYDVKM. CDR3 length: 14 amino acids. V was clipped by 5 bases and J by 7 bases; unmatched bases: 10. The CDR3 DNA is TGTGCCAGCAGTATCAGGCAGGGGGCTCGAGAGCAGTACTTC. Amino acids: CASSIRQGAREQYF.

This rearrangement joins TRBV16 to TRBJ2-4; weak D call: TRBD1 (6 bases). This CDR3 region has 15 residues. From germline, CDR1 is KGHSY and CDR2 FQNENV. Trimming took off 2 bases at V and 2 bases at J, with 10 bases between the two ends. CDR3 loop: CASSQGQPTKNIQYF. DNA for the CDR3: TGTGCCAGCAGCCAAGGACAGCCTACCAAAAACATTCAGTACTTC.

The chain links TRBV27 to TRBJ2-1, with a tentative D call TRBD1 (5 bases). The CDR3 consists of 14 residues. Trimming took 7 bases from V and 8 from J, leaving 18 bases between them. Germline V CDR1 and CDR2: MNHEY, SMNVEV (reference sequence). This CDR3 reads CASTARGRGDEQFF. CDR3 coding DNA: TGTGCCAGCACCGCGAGAGGTAGGGGTGATGAGCAGTTCTTC.

This rearrangement joins TRBV2 to TRBJ2-5, with TRBD2 matching 7 bases. Per the germline V gene, CDR1 is SNHLY and CDR2 is FYNNEI. The CDR3 has 15 residues. V shed 8 bases, J shed 3 bases, and the junction held 12 bases outside the gene matches. CDR3 DNA: TGTGCCAGCGCCGGGGAGGGACTCTTAAAAGAGACCCAGTACTTC. This encodes CASAGEGLLKETQYF.

The CDR3 sequence is CASSLTGSYEQYF. The CDR3 coding sequence is TGTGCCAGCAGCTTGACGGGTTCCTACGAGCAGTACTTC. The chain uses TRBV5-4 and TRBJ2-7; D unresolved. CDR3 length: 13 amino acids. Trimming stripped 1 base from V and 1 base from J, with 6 bases between. Germline V gene data show CDR1 as SGHNT and CDR2 as YYREEE (reference sequence).

This sequence joins TRBV18 and TRBJ2-1; 9 bases map to TRBD1. The CDR3 sequence is 15 residues long. Germline CDR1 KGHSH, CDR2 LQKENI. The ends lost 3 bases at V and 4 bases at J; junction bases unmatched: 4. Here the CDR3 reads CASSPGTGKYNEQFF. CDR3 in DNA: TGTGCCAGCTCACCCGGGACAGGGAAATACAATGAGCAGTTCTTC.

The genes are TRBV28 and TRBJ1-5; no clear D. This CDR3 region has 11 residues. V was pared by 6 bases and J by 4 bases, with 4 bases between. Germline loops: CDR1 MDHEN, CDR2 SYDVKM. The CDR3 nucleotides are TGTGCCAGCAGCAATAATCAGCCCCAGCATTTT. Encoded protein: CASSNNQPQHF.

This chain links TRBV6-1 with TRBJ2-1; 7 bases map to TRBD2. The CDR3 totals 15 residues. Unmatched junction bases numbered 6, after V lost 5 bases and J lost 2 bases. Per germline, CDR1 MNHNS and CDR2 SASEGT. The DNA of the CDR3 is TGTGCCAGCAGTCCCCCTAGCGGCACCTACAATGAGCAGTTCTTC. Encoded protein: CASSPPSGTYNEQFF.

The gene calls are TRBV9 and TRBJ2-2; a weak D match, TRBD2 (5 bases). The germline CDR1 and CDR2 sequences are SGDLS and YYNGEE. With 3 bases removed from V and 5 bases from J, the gap between germline ends came to 14 bases. The CDR3 consists of 15 residues. The CDR3 DNA reads as TGTGCCAGCAGCGCCAGAGGGAGCAATACCGGGGAGCTGTTTTTT. It is translated as CASSARGSNTGELFF.

The chain employs TRBV19 and TRBJ1-1; D gene uncertain. The V and J ends lost 6 bases and 12 bases respectively, with 11 bases between them. This CDR3 has 10 residues. CDR1 and CDR2 from the germline V gene are LNHDA and SQIVND (reference sequence). CDR3 amino acids: CASRREKTFF. For the CDR3, the DNA is TGTGCCAGTAGGAGGGAGAAGACTTTCTTT.

The gene calls are TRBV11-3 and TRBJ2-2; 10 nucleotides match TRBD1. Trimming removed 7 bases from V and 4 bases from J; junction bases left unmatched: 9. The germline V gene encodes CDR1 SGHNT and CDR2 YENEEA. The CDR3 is made up of 16 amino acids. The CDR3 DNA reads TGTGCCAGCACGGGAAACCGGGACAGGGGCACCGGGGAGCTGTTTTTT. Protein: CASTGNRDRGTGELFF. The complete variable domain, with remaining parts taken from reference TRBV11-3 and TRBJ2-2, reads EAGVVQSPRYKIIEKKQPVAFWCNPISGHNTLYWYLQNLGQGPELLIRYENEEAVDDSQLPKDRFSAERLKGVDSTLKIQPAELGDSAVYLCASTGNRDRGTGELFFGEGSRLTVL.

This sequence joins TRBV4-3 and TRBJ2-7; TRBD1 is a possible D gene (5 bases). V was clipped by 2 bases and J by 2 bases, with 13 bases between them. Per the germline V gene, CDR1 is LGHNA and CDR2 is YSLEER. The length of the CDR3 is 15 residues. Written as DNA, the CDR3 is TGCGCCAGCAGCCAACAGGCAGGGAACACCTACGAGCAGTACTTC. Its translation: CASSQQAGNTYEQYF.

The rearrangement uses TRBV11-3 and TRBJ2-2; D call uncertain. Trimming cost V 5 bases and J 5 bases, with 12 bases left between them. CDR1 and CDR2 from the germline V gene are SGHNT and YENEEA. This CDR3 contains 14 residues. Here the CDR3 reads CASSMRNPTGELFF. In DNA form, the CDR3 reads TGTGCCAGCAGCATGAGGAACCCGACCGGGGAGCTGTTTTTT.

The chain has TRBV27 and TRBJ2-2; 11 positions agree with TRBD2. The CDR3 is 15 residues long. V lost 6 bases, J lost 7 bases, and 7 bases stayed unmatched. Germline lookup yields CDR1 MNHEY and CDR2 SMNVEV (reference sequence). The CDR3 region is CASRVAGGPGGELFF. In DNA, the CDR3 is TGTGCCAGCAGGGTAGCGGGAGGGCCGGGCGGGGAGCTGTTTTTT.

The chain combines TRBV5-4 with TRBJ1-4; a weak D match, TRBD1 (6 bases). This CDR3 has 17 amino acids. Germline CDR1 SGHNT, CDR2 YYREEE (reference sequence). V lost 2 bases and J lost 0, with 14 bases in between. CDR3 residues: CASSFSTGPATNEKLFF. The CDR3 DNA reads TGTGCCAGCAGCTTCTCAACAGGGCCTGCAACTAATGAAAAACTGTTTTTT.

CDR3 loop: CASSRAGEYNEQFF. The CDR3 DNA sequence: TGTGCCAGCAGCAGAGCAGGGGAGTACAATGAGCAGTTCTTC. The chain uses TRBV7-2 and TRBJ2-1, with D maybe TRBD1 (6 bases). Trimming shortened V by 5 bases and J by 4 bases, and 12 bases separated the two germline ends. Germline CDR1 is SGHTA and CDR2 is FQGNSA. The CDR3 consists of 14 residues.

The V and J genes are TRBV6-1 and TRBJ1-4; perhaps TRBD1 as D (6 bases). This CDR3 contains 14 residues. V was cut by 3 bases and J by 3 bases, with 8 bases left in between. CDR1 MNHNS and CDR2 SASEGT come from the germline V gene. The CDR3 DNA reads as TGTGCCAGCAGTGATCACAGGGCTAATGAAAAACTGTTTTTT. Residues: CASSDHRANEKLFF.

This rearrangement joins TRBV11-2 to TRBJ1-2; 8 bases fit TRBD1. Germline trimming cut 0 bases from V and 8 bases from J; bases unmatched to any gene: 8. The germline CDR1 and CDR2 sequences are SGHAT and FQNNGV. The CDR3 runs 15 residues. The DNA of the CDR3 is TGTGCCAGCAGCTTAGATTCGCAGGGGGCTTCAGGCTACACCTTC. This encodes CASSLDSQGASGYTF.